The clone carrying this T cell receptor beta chain appeared a few times. These data originate in a study of blood T cell repertoires in COVID-19. As for the study in general: Acute and convalescent COVID-19 samples came from the United States, Italy and Spain.

The assay was immunoSEQ multiplex PCR, and TCRdb's table has in-frame clones only and misses some. Of approximately 110,000 clones listed, about 88% are singletons. The V gene lost 6 bases and the J gene lost 6 bases, with 14 bases spanning the gap. Germline V lookup: CDR1 LNHDA, CDR2 SQIVND (reference sequence). CDR3 length: 13 amino acids. Sequenced input: peripheral blood. This TCR was recovered from a man aged 35 to 55 with acute or convalescent COVID-19. The chain is built from TRBV19 and TRBJ2-5, with D tentatively TRBD1 (6 bases). The CDR3 reads CASSHGGLKTQYF. The DNA of the CDR3 is TGTGCCAGTAGCCATGGGGGCCTAAAGACCCAGTACTTC.